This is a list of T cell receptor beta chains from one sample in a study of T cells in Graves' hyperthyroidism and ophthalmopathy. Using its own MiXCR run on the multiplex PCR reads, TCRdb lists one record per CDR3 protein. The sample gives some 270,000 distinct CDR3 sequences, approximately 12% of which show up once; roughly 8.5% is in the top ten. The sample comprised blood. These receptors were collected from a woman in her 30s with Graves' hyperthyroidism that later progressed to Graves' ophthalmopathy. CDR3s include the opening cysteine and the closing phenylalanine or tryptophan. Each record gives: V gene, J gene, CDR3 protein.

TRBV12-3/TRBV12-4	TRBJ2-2	CASTPAGGRSPGELFF
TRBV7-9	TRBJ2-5	CASSLTYTGSETQYF
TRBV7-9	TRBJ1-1	CASSPSDGLLLDTEAFF
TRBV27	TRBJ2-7	CASSFTGGTEQYF
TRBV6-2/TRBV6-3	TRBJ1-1	CASSLFTEAFF
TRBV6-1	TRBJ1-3	CASSSHLSGNTIYF
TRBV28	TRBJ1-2	CASKIPQGEGGYTF
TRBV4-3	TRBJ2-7	CASSQESGKGYYEQYF
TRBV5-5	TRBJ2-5	CASSLGETGGLKTQYF
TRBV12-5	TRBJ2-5	CASGTGQGRETQYF
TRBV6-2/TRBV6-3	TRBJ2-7	CASSRLADYEQYF
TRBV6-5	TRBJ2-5	CASSYSFGDRETQYF
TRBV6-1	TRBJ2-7	CASSEMSGRARYEQYF
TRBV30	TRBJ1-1	CAWMVTPNTEAFF
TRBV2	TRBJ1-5	CASGLRDKNQPQHF
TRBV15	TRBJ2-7	CATSREELGGEQYF